These 25 T cell receptor beta chains share one sample of origin, sequenced in a study of identical twins. TCRdb fed the 5' RACE reads into MiXCR, producing one record per CDR3 protein. The table lists about 220,000 distinct CDR3 sequences, 6.5% of them singletons. The sample also formed part of further work on T cells expressing NK-cell markers.

The sample taken for sequencing was CD8+ T cells sorted from blood. All receptors come from a woman aged 18-29 years in good health.

This sequence joins TRBV3-1 and TRBJ2-2; 10 nucleotides agree with TRBD2. Trimming cost V 3 bases and J 12 bases; bases outside gene matches: 10. The CDR3 extends over 15 amino acids. Germline values: CDR1 LGHDT, CDR2 YNNKEL (reference sequence). Here the CDR3 DNA reads TGTGCCAGCAGCCAGGGACTAGCGCGCCTTTGGAAGCTGTTTTTT. This encodes CASSQGLARLWKLFF.

This clonotype was detected only a few times. This sequence joins TRBV10-1 and TRBJ2-3; D not certain. Germline CDR1 is WNHNN and CDR2 is SYGVQD (reference sequence). The V end lost 3 bases, the J end lost 2 bases, and 9 bases lay between the germline ends. The length of the CDR3 is 14 residues. CDR3 in amino acids: CASSDGYPTDTQYF. CDR3 nucleotide sequence: TGCGCCAGCAGTGATGGATATCCCACAGATACGCAGTATTTT.

This clonotype was recorded many times. This sequence joins TRBV3-1 and TRBJ2-7; D uncertain. V shed 4 bases and J shed 3 bases, with 10 bases lying between them. The CDR3 is 13 residues long. The germline CDR1 and CDR2 sequences are LGHDT and YNNKEL (reference sequence). Written as DNA, the CDR3 is TGTGCCAGCAGCCCATATGGGGACTACGAGCAGTACTTC. Translating gives CASSPYGDYEQYF.

This clonotype was detected many times. The chain couples TRBV7-9 to TRBJ1-2; D is undetermined. Germline assignment: CDR1 SEHNR and CDR2 FQNEAQ (reference sequence). Trimming removed 4 bases at V and 7 bases at J, with 13 bases between. The CDR3 loop spans 13 amino acids. CDR3 DNA: TGTGCCAGCAGCTCCACCGAAGGCGGTGGCTACACCTTC. It is translated as CASSSTEGGGYTF.

V usage is TRBV12-3 or TRBV12-4 and J usage is TRBJ2-5; D is ambiguous. CDR3 length: 13 amino acids. V was clipped by 3 bases and J by 2 bases, with 7 bases between them. CDR3 residues: CASSFLIQETQYF. The CDR3 bases are TGTGCCAGCAGTTTCTTAATACAAGAGACCCAGTACTTC.

This clonotype was seen repeatedly, ten times or more. The genes are TRBV11-2 and TRBJ2-7, with D perhaps matching TRBD2 (6 bases). The CDR3 length is 13 residues. V lost 5 bases, J lost 3 bases, and 11 bases lay in between. CDR1 SGHAT and CDR2 FQNNGV come from the germline V gene. The CDR3 sequence is CASSLTRSYEQYF. As DNA, the CDR3 is TGTGCCAGCAGCCTGACTAGAAGCTACGAGCAGTACTTC.

The chain has TRBV27 and TRBJ1-5; the D gene is possibly TRBD1 (5 bases). Germline V lookup: CDR1 MNHEY, CDR2 SMNVEV (reference sequence). The CDR3 extends over 14 amino acids. V lost 3 bases, J lost 4 bases, and 10 bases lay in between. CDR3 residues: CASSFQGFNQPQHF. DNA of the CDR3: TGTGCCAGCAGTTTTCAGGGCTTTAATCAGCCCCAGCATTTT.

This chain links TRBV5-1 with TRBJ1-5, with 7 bases that match TRBD1. Unmatched junction bases numbered 6, after V lost 4 bases and J lost 2 bases. Germline CDR1 reads SGHRS; CDR2 reads YFSETQ. The CDR3 is 15 amino acids. CDR3 sequence reads: CASSLTGARNQPQHF. The CDR3 DNA sequence: TGCGCCAGCAGCCTCACAGGGGCCCGCAATCAGCCCCAGCATTTT.

The chain uses TRBV7-8 and TRBJ2-3, with TRBD2 matching over 11 bases. The V and J ends lost 4 bases and 2 bases, in that order; junction bases with no gene match: 8. CDR1 and CDR2 from the germline V gene are SGHVS and FQNEAQ. CDR3 size: 17 residues. In nucleotides, the CDR3 is TGTGCCAGCAGCTCGGGGGGACTAGCGGAAACCACAGATACGCAGTATTTT. Its translation: CASSSGGLAETTDTQYF.

The table lists this clonotype with a few counts. The chain is built from TRBV27 and TRBJ2-1; D unresolved. The V and J ends lost 3 bases and 8 bases respectively, with 11 bases between them. CDR1 is MNHEY, CDR2 SMNVEV, per germline (reference sequence). This CDR3 is built from 13 residues. The CDR3 region is CASSFGRWDEQFF. The CDR3 region has the DNA TGTGCCAGCAGTTTCGGCCGCTGGGATGAGCAGTTCTTC.

This chain links TRBV11-2 with TRBJ1-3, with D perhaps TRBD1 (6 bases). The CDR3 extends over 17 amino acids. The V gene lost 5 bases and the J gene lost 0 bases, with 17 bases spanning the gap. Germline V lookup: CDR1 SGHAT, CDR2 FQNNGV. CDR3 sequence (DNA): TGTGCCAGCAGCCGCCATACAGGGCTTATCTCTGGAAACACCATATATTTT. Translating it yields CASSRHTGLISGNTIYF.

This clonotype came up many times. The gene calls are TRBV9 and TRBJ2-5; D perhaps matches TRBD1 (6 bases). Trimming stripped 0 bases from V and 1 base from J, with 10 bases between. Germline V lookup: CDR1 SGDLS, CDR2 YYNGEE. This CDR3 comprises 15 residues. CDR3 DNA: TGTGCCAGCAGCGTAGTAGGACAGATCCAAGAGACCCAGTACTTC. Protein: CASSVVGQIQETQYF.

This clonotype appeared a few times. The chain employs TRBV29-1 and TRBJ1-2, with D possibly being TRBD1 (5 bases). Germline CDR1 and CDR2: SQVTM and ANQGSEA. V lost 5 bases and J lost 8, with 12 bases in between. This CDR3 region has 11 residues. The CDR3 region has the DNA TGCAGCGTTCCCCAGGGAGGAGGCTACACCTTC. It codes for CSVPQGGGYTF.

This clonotype was counted ten times or more. In DNA, the CDR3 is TGCAGCGCGATTCTCCCGTTTTATGGCTACACCTTC. It is translated as CSAILPFYGYTF. This sequence joins TRBV29-1 and TRBJ1-2; D ambiguous. CDR1 and CDR2 (germline): SQVTM, ANQGSEA. The CDR3 is 12 amino acids. Trimming cost V 7 bases and J 5 bases, with 14 bases left between them.

This clonotype was seen only a few times. The chain couples TRBV7-6 to TRBJ2-6, with TRBD1 matching over 7 bases. Per the germline V gene, CDR1 is SGHVS and CDR2 is FNYEAQ. The trim removed 5 bases at V and 4 bases at J, leaving 8 bases unmatched. The CDR3 is 16 amino acids. The CDR3 DNA sequence: TGTGCCAGCAGCCCAGGACAGGATCTGGGGGCCAACGTCCTGACTTTC. Translated, it gives CASSPGQDLGANVLTF.

The chain carries TRBV12-3 or TRBV12-4 and TRBJ2-2, with unresolved D. CDR3 length: 12 amino acids. V was cut by 3 bases and J by 6 bases, with 5 bases left in between. CDR3 protein: CASSFYPGELFF. The DNA of the CDR3 is TGTGCCAGCAGTTTTTACCCCGGGGAGCTGTTTTTT.

The rearrangement uses TRBV27 and TRBJ2-3; D is unresolved. Germline V gives CDR1 MNHEY, CDR2 SMNVEV (reference sequence). This CDR3 is built from 15 residues. V lost 3 bases to trimming and J lost 0 bases, with 10 bases between them. Here the CDR3 reads CASSFRARSTDTQYF. CDR3 DNA: TGTGCCAGCAGTTTTCGGGCCAGGAGCACAGATACGCAGTATTTT.

This clonotype was detected many times. The V call is TRBV9, the J call TRBJ2-1; TRBD2 matches at 10 bases. The germline V gene encodes CDR1 SGDLS and CDR2 YYNGEE. Trimming cost V 6 bases and J 6 bases; bases outside gene matches: 6. The CDR3 runs to 14 residues. The CDR3 spells CASTASGSSNEQFF. CDR3 nucleotide sequence: TGTGCCAGCACCGCTAGCGGGAGTAGCAATGAGCAGTTCTTC. Full variable domain (remainder filled in from reference TRBV9 and TRBJ2-1): DSGVTQTPKHLITATGQRVTLRCSPRSGDLSVYWYQQSLDQGLQFLIQYYNGEERAKGNILERFSAQQFPDLHSELNLSSLELGDSALYFCASTASGSSNEQFFGPGTRLTVL.

V usage is TRBV7-3 and J usage is TRBJ2-2; 8 nucleotides align to TRBD1. The CDR3 is 13 amino acids. V lost 5 bases to trimming and J lost 7 bases; unmatched junction nucleotides: 3. The germline gives CDR1 SGHTA, CDR2 FQGTGA. The CDR3 region has the DNA TGTGCCAGCAGCCGAACAGGGGGCGGGGAGCTGTTTTTT. This gives the protein CASSRTGGGELFF. The full variable domain, completed using reference TRBV7-3 and TRBJ2-2, is GAGVSQTPSNKVTEKGKYVELRCDPISGHTALYWYRQSLGQGPEFLIYFQGTGAADDSGLPNDRFFAVRPEGSVSTLKIQRTERGDSAVYLCASSRTGGGELFFGEGSRLTVL.

The chain uses TRBV4-1 and TRBJ1-1; tentative D call: TRBD1 (6 bases). V shed 7 bases and J shed 3 bases, with 18 bases lying between them. The CDR3 is made up of 15 amino acids. CDR1 and CDR2 (germline): MGHRA, YSYEKL. CDR3 in amino acids: CASTLGGGRDTEAFF. The CDR3 coding sequence is TGCGCCAGCACCCTTGGGGGGGGCCGGGACACTGAAGCTTTCTTT.

The CDR3 region is CASSSGNDYNEQFF. For the CDR3, the DNA is TGTGCCAGCAGTAGCGGCAACGACTACAATGAGCAGTTCTTC. V gene TRBV2 combines with J gene TRBJ2-1; a weak D match, TRBD2 (5 bases). Deletions cut 5 bases from V and 3 bases from J, with 11 bases between. This CDR3 comprises 14 residues. Germline assignment: CDR1 SNHLY and CDR2 FYNNEI.

The CDR3 coding sequence is TGTGCCACCAGCGGGGTCCCGTACAATGAGCAGTTCTTC. This sequence encodes CATSGVPYNEQFF. V usage is TRBV24-1 and J usage is TRBJ2-1; the D gene is possibly TRBD2 (5 bases). This CDR3 is built from 13 residues. The germline CDR1 and CDR2 sequences are KGHDR and SFDVKD. Trimming removed 7 bases at V and 4 bases at J, with 10 bases between.

V usage is TRBV6-2 or TRBV6-3 and J usage is TRBJ2-3; unclear D gene. CDR3 length equals 15 residues. Germline lookup yields CDR1 MNHEY and CDR2 SVGEGT. Trimming removed 0 bases from V and 2 bases from J, with 9 bases in between. CDR3 in DNA: TGTGCCAGCAGTTACTCGCCAACCGTCACAGATACGCAGTATTTT. Translating it yields CASSYSPTVTDTQYF.

V is TRBV2 and J is TRBJ1-5; 8 nucleotides agree with TRBD1. The junction had 14 bases not matched to a gene; V was cut back by 4 bases and J by 3 bases. This CDR3 has 18 residues. Germline V gives CDR1 SNHLY, CDR2 FYNNEI. Here the CDR3 DNA reads TGTGCCAGCAGTGGGGGGACAGGCCGCTCCAAATACAATCAGCCCCAGCATTTT. Protein: CASSGGTGRSKYNQPQHF.

The chain joins TRBV2 to TRBJ2-7; no firm D call. Germline CDR1 reads SNHLY; CDR2 reads FYNNEI. This CDR3 region has 12 residues. The V and J ends lost 7 bases and 4 bases respectively, with 11 bases between them. The CDR3, as DNA: TGTGCCAGCACTGTGGCGGAATACGAGCAGTACTTC. Its protein product is CASTVAEYEQYF.